This T cell receptor beta chain was captured in a study of blood T cells in healthy people across ages. The CDR3 extends over 18 amino acids. CDR1 and CDR2 from the germline V gene are SNHLY and FYNNEI. V was trimmed by 0 bases and J by 0 bases, leaving 14 bases between them. The use of a sample-barcoded 5' primer and a J-beta primer mix characterized a second PCR of roughly 7 to 11 cycles. TCRdb passed the 5' RACE reads through MiXCR, listing each CDR3 protein once. This table has 1.5 million to 1.8 million distinct CDR3 sequences, roughly two fifths appearing once. Donor samples were obtained from healthy Caucasian individuals from Russia, aged about 6 to 95. Drawn from each donor were around 10 milliliters of peripheral blood.

The TCR originated in a young woman in good health. The J gene is TRBJ1-4, the V gene TRBV2, with D perhaps TRBD1 (5 bases). Sequenced material: blood. CDR3 coding DNA: TGTGCCAGCAGTGAAGCCCCAGGGTGGCGGGCAACTAATGAAAAACTGTTTTTT. Encoded protein: CASSEAPGWRATNEKLFF.